This T cell receptor beta chain was retrieved from a study of shared clonotypes between healthy human individuals. DNA at roughly 0.2 ug, 25,000 to 35,000 T cell genomes, went into sorted-subset replicate PCRs. Repertoires were generated with immunoSEQ multiplex PCR, while TCRdb's copy carries only in-frame clones and drops some. The table shows roughly 220,000 clones, with about 65% occurring only once. Overall study findings and caveats: Clonotype sharing among donors was expected to depend on sequencing depth. Non-shared clonotypes were found to have lower generation probabilities than the clonotypes that were shared by all four of the sorted-subset donors. Tissue TCR repertoires likely differ from these blood-only repertoires.

Germline-derived CDR1 and CDR2 are MDHEN and SYDVKM. This CDR3 is built from 13 residues. Trimming at V came to 6 bases and at J to 4 bases, leaving 5 bases not matched to a gene. This clone was found a few times. Its antigen is undetermined. The chain combines TRBV28 with TRBJ1-2; the match to TRBD1 covers 7 bases. The origin of this receptor is a man aged 30-40 years in good health. Sequenced sample: memory CD4+ T cells sorted from blood. Subset reported: CD45RA-negative fraction. The CDR3 DNA reads as TGTGCCAGCAGAAAGGGACAGCTCTATGGCTACACCTTC. Translating it yields CASRKGQLYGYTF.